This is a list of T cell receptor beta chains from one sample in a study of blood T cell repertoires in COVID-19. The method was immunoSEQ multiplex PCR; TCRdb's version includes in-frame clones alone and lacks a portion of them. Seen here are fewer than 120,000 clones, approximately 80% observed once, and the top ten hold 16%. The sequenced material came from peripheral blood. The receptor set was obtained from a woman between 55 and 75 years old with acute or convalescent COVID-19. Each CDR3 is given with its conserved first and last residue. Each record gives: clone size, D gene, J gene, V gene, CDR3 DNA, CDR3 protein. A D gene is named only where the DNA matches it firmly. Only part of the rows carry a size: once, few, many, or a class if the clone is expanded.

abundance: NA; d_gene: NA; j_gene: TRBJ1-4; v_gene: TRBV11-3; CDR3nt: TGTGCCAGCAGTTTAAGAAGTAGAGAAAAACTGTTTTTT; CDR3aa: CASSLRSREKLFF
abundance: NA; d_gene: NA; j_gene: TRBJ2-7; v_gene: TRBV1; CDR3nt: TGCACCAGCAGCCGCGGAAGGGCGGGGCAAACCTACGAGCAGTACTTC; CDR3aa: CTSSRGRAGQTYEQYF
abundance: NA; d_gene: TRBD1; j_gene: TRBJ1-5; v_gene: TRBV18; CDR3nt: TGTGCCAGCTCACCGGCACAGGGGTCACGGGCCCAGCATTTT; CDR3aa: CASSPAQGSRAQHF
abundance: few; d_gene: NA; j_gene: TRBJ2-7; v_gene: TRBV6-1; CDR3nt: TGTGCCAGCAGTGAACAGGGGTACGAGCAGTACTTC; CDR3aa: CASSEQGYEQYF
abundance: NA; d_gene: TRBD2; j_gene: TRBJ2-7; v_gene: TRBV20-1; CDR3nt: TGCAGTGCTAGTTTTAGCGGGGGGGGAACCTACGAGCAGTACTTC; CDR3aa: CSASFSGGGTYEQYF
abundance: NA; d_gene: NA; j_gene: TRBJ1-2; v_gene: TRBV6-1; CDR3nt: TGTGCCAGCAGTGAACGATGGGGGCGAGGGGATGGCTACACCTTC; CDR3aa: CASSERWGRGDGYTF
abundance: once; d_gene: TRBD1; j_gene: TRBJ1-1; v_gene: TRBV6-2/TRBV6-3; CDR3nt: TGTGCCAGCAGTCCCGCGACAGGGGACACTGAAGCTTTCTTT; CDR3aa: CASSPATGDTEAFF
abundance: NA; d_gene: NA; j_gene: TRBJ1-1; v_gene: TRBV11-3; CDR3nt: TGTGCCAGCAGCTTCAGCTTAGCAACGGGAGCTTTCTTT; CDR3aa: CASSFSLATGAFF
abundance: once; d_gene: NA; j_gene: TRBJ1-1; v_gene: TRBV13; CDR3nt: TGTGCCAGCAGCCCCCTAAACACTGAAGCTTTCTTT; CDR3aa: CASSPLNTEAFF
abundance: NA; d_gene: NA; j_gene: TRBJ2-3; v_gene: TRBV6-1; CDR3nt: TGTGCCAGCAGTGAAGCGGCGGACTCTAGCACAGATACGCAGTATTTT; CDR3aa: CASSEAADSSTDTQYF
abundance: NA; d_gene: TRBD1; j_gene: TRBJ1-1; v_gene: TRBV5-4; CDR3nt: TGTGCCAGCAAAGACAGGGACACTGAAGCTTTCTTT; CDR3aa: CASKDRDTEAFF
abundance: NA; d_gene: NA; j_gene: TRBJ2-6; v_gene: TRBV19; CDR3nt: TGTGCCAGTAGTATCCCCGGGGCTGGGGCCAACGTCCTGACTTTC; CDR3aa: CASSIPGAGANVLTF
abundance: NA; d_gene: NA; j_gene: TRBJ1-2; v_gene: TRBV30; CDR3nt: TGTGCCTGGAGTGGAACTACCGGAAGCGGCCGGAGCTATGGCTACACCTTC; CDR3aa: CAWSGTTGSGRSYGYTF
abundance: NA; d_gene: NA; j_gene: TRBJ1-6; v_gene: TRBV19; CDR3nt: TGTGCCAGTGGGCGGGATGTAGGGCTCGGTTCACCCCTCCACTTT; CDR3aa: CASGRDVGLGSPLHF
abundance: NA; d_gene: TRBD1; j_gene: TRBJ2-5; v_gene: TRBV28; CDR3nt: TGTGCCAGCAGTTTCCCGGGTAACAGGGGACAGACCCAGTACTTC; CDR3aa: CASSFPGNRGQTQYF
abundance: NA; d_gene: TRBD2; j_gene: TRBJ2-3; v_gene: TRBV7-2; CDR3nt: TGTGCCACAAAGCGGGAGATGAGCACAGATACGCAGTATTTT; CDR3aa: CATKREMSTDTQYF
abundance: once; d_gene: NA; j_gene: TRBJ2-3; v_gene: TRBV29-1; CDR3nt: TGCAGCGTTGAGGGAGGCTCGACCAAGCGACATACGCAGTATTTT; CDR3aa: CSVEGGSTKRHTQYF
abundance: once; d_gene: TRBD2; j_gene: TRBJ2-5; v_gene: TRBV6-2/TRBV6-3; CDR3nt: TGTGCCAGCAGTTACGGGGAGCGGGGGGGCCGTCCTTCGAGGAGGACCCAGTACTTC; CDR3aa: CASSYGERGGRPSRRTQYF
abundance: NA; d_gene: TRBD1; j_gene: TRBJ2-2; v_gene: TRBV11-2; CDR3nt: TGTGCCAGCAGCACGCAGGGGGATAACACCGGGGAGCTGTTTTTT; CDR3aa: CASSTQGDNTGELFF
abundance: once; d_gene: TRBD1; j_gene: TRBJ1-1; v_gene: TRBV27; CDR3nt: TGTGCCAGCAGTTTGGGACAGGGGTACACTGAAGCTTTCTTT; CDR3aa: CASSLGQGYTEAFF
abundance: NA; d_gene: TRBD1; j_gene: TRBJ2-3; v_gene: TRBV7-3; CDR3nt: TGTGCCAGCAGCTCGACAGGGGGCGGGGATACGCAGTATTTT; CDR3aa: CASSSTGGGDTQYF
abundance: NA; d_gene: NA; j_gene: TRBJ1-2; v_gene: TRBV20-1; CDR3nt: TGCAGTATGATCGGAGATGGCTACACCTTC; CDR3aa: CSMIGDGYTF
abundance: NA; d_gene: NA; j_gene: TRBJ2-2; v_gene: TRBV28; CDR3nt: TGTGCCAGCAGTCCCCCCCAATGGGCGGGCCCTTACGGGGAGCTGTTTTTT; CDR3aa: CASSPPQWAGPYGELFF
abundance: NA; d_gene: TRBD1; j_gene: TRBJ1-4; v_gene: TRBV5-4; CDR3nt: TGTGCCAGCAGCTTACAGGGGGGCCGTGAAAAACTGTTTTTT; CDR3aa: CASSLQGGREKLFF
abundance: NA; d_gene: TRBD1; j_gene: TRBJ1-4; v_gene: TRBV6-6; CDR3nt: TGTGCCAGCAGTTACACGTCAGGGGGTGAAAAACTGTTTTTT; CDR3aa: CASSYTSGGEKLFF
abundance: NA; d_gene: NA; j_gene: TRBJ2-7; v_gene: TRBV29-1; CDR3nt: TGCAGCGTCGATGGGGGGTCAGGGTACGAGCAGTACTTC; CDR3aa: CSVDGGSGYEQYF
abundance: NA; d_gene: NA; j_gene: TRBJ2-7; v_gene: TRBV7-2; CDR3nt: TGTGCCAGCAGCTCCACTTACGAGCAGTACTTC; CDR3aa: CASSSTYEQYF
abundance: NA; d_gene: NA; j_gene: TRBJ1-2; v_gene: TRBV5-3; CDR3nt: TGTGCCAGAAGCTTGGTACAGGGTCTCTATGGCTACACCTTC; CDR3aa: CARSLVQGLYGYTF
abundance: few; d_gene: NA; j_gene: TRBJ2-2; v_gene: TRBV27; CDR3nt: TGTGCCAGCAGTTTATCGGTTAGGGGTGTGCTGTTTTTT; CDR3aa: CASSLSVRGVLFF
abundance: few; d_gene: NA; j_gene: TRBJ2-7; v_gene: TRBV4-3; CDR3nt: TGCGCCAGCAGCCAAGATCGCAGGCCCTCCTACGAGCAGTACTTC; CDR3aa: CASSQDRRPSYEQYF
abundance: NA; d_gene: NA; j_gene: TRBJ1-1; v_gene: TRBV29-1; CDR3nt: TGCAGCGCCCAGAACACTGAAGCTTTCTTT; CDR3aa: CSAQNTEAFF
abundance: NA; d_gene: NA; j_gene: TRBJ1-2; v_gene: TRBV6-6; CDR3nt: TGTGCCAGCAGTCCAACAACGTCGAACTATGGCTACACCTTC; CDR3aa: CASSPTTSNYGYTF
abundance: once; d_gene: NA; j_gene: TRBJ2-5; v_gene: TRBV3-1/TRBV3-2; CDR3nt: TGTGCCAGCAGCCAAGATGTCTTACGGGGTCAAGAGACCCAGTACTTC; CDR3aa: CASSQDVLRGQETQYF
abundance: NA; d_gene: NA; j_gene: TRBJ2-7; v_gene: TRBV5-6; CDR3nt: TGTGCCAGCAGCTTCGGGACATCCTACGAGCAGTACTTC; CDR3aa: CASSFGTSYEQYF
abundance: once; d_gene: TRBD1; j_gene: TRBJ2-4; v_gene: TRBV11-3; CDR3nt: TGTGCCAGCAGCTTATCGAGACAGGGGAACATTCAGTACTTT; CDR3aa: CASSLSRQGNIQYF
abundance: NA; d_gene: NA; j_gene: TRBJ1-2; v_gene: TRBV10-3; CDR3nt: TGTGCCATCAGTGATTTATCTAAAGGGAGGGAAAGTGGCTACACCTTC; CDR3aa: CAISDLSKGRESGYTF
abundance: NA; d_gene: TRBD1; j_gene: TRBJ1-6; v_gene: TRBV2; CDR3nt: TGTGCCACCACCGGGACAGAGACCTCACCCCTCCACTTT; CDR3aa: CATTGTETSPLHF
abundance: NA; d_gene: NA; j_gene: TRBJ1-2; v_gene: TRBV13; CDR3nt: TGTGCCAGCAGCTATAATTTCCGGGACAAGGGCGTCTTC; CDR3aa: CASSYNFRDKGVF
abundance: NA; d_gene: TRBD1; j_gene: TRBJ1-2; v_gene: TRBV5-1; CDR3nt: TGCGCCAGCAGCGCCGTCGGACAGGGGAACGGCTACACCTTC; CDR3aa: CASSAVGQGNGYTF
abundance: NA; d_gene: TRBD2; j_gene: TRBJ2-5; v_gene: TRBV11-2; CDR3nt: TGTGCCAGCAGCTTAGGTCCTAGCGGGGGTTATCAAGAGACCCAGTACTTC; CDR3aa: CASSLGPSGGYQETQYF
abundance: NA; d_gene: NA; j_gene: TRBJ2-7; v_gene: TRBV11-2; CDR3nt: TGTGCCAGCAGCTTCGGGTTCTCAAGCTCCTACGAGCAGTACTTC; CDR3aa: CASSFGFSSSYEQYF
abundance: NA; d_gene: NA; j_gene: TRBJ1-1; v_gene: TRBV6-6; CDR3nt: TGTGCCAGCAGTCCAGGGGACACTGAAGCTTTCTTT; CDR3aa: CASSPGDTEAFF
abundance: NA; d_gene: TRBD1; j_gene: TRBJ2-3; v_gene: TRBV11-3; CDR3nt: TGTGCCAGCAGCTTCAATTCGGGGACAGGGGGTTTCACAGATACGCAGTATTTT; CDR3aa: CASSFNSGTGGFTDTQYF
abundance: NA; d_gene: TRBD1; j_gene: TRBJ2-2; v_gene: TRBV11-3; CDR3nt: TGTGCCAGCAGCCGCGGACAGGGAGGTACCGGGGAGCTGTTTTTT; CDR3aa: CASSRGQGGTGELFF
abundance: NA; d_gene: TRBD1; j_gene: TRBJ1-2; v_gene: TRBV4-3; CDR3nt: TGCGCCAGCAGCCAAGAGACAGGGGCCTTAGGAAACTATGGCTACACCTTC; CDR3aa: CASSQETGALGNYGYTF
abundance: NA; d_gene: TRBD1; j_gene: TRBJ1-4; v_gene: TRBV19; CDR3nt: TGTGCCAGTATAGACAGGGCGAGTGAAAAACTGTTTTTT; CDR3aa: CASIDRASEKLFF
abundance: NA; d_gene: TRBD1; j_gene: TRBJ1-4; v_gene: TRBV7-2; CDR3nt: TGTGCCAGCAGCTGGGACAGGGGCCAAGGTCGCGAAAAACTGTTTTTT; CDR3aa: CASSWDRGQGREKLFF